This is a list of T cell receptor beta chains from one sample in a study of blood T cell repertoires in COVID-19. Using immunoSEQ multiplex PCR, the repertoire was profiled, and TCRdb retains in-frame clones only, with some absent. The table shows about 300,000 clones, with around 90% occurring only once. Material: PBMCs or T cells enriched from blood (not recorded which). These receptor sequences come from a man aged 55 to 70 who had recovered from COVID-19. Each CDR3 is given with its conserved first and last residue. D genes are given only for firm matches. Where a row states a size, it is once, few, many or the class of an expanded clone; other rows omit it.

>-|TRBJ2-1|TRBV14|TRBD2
CASSQTRDYNNEQFF
TGTGCCAGCAGCCAGACCCGGGACTATAACAATGAGCAGTTCTTC
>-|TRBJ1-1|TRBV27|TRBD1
CASSLTGGTEAFF
TGTGCCAGCAGTCTAACAGGGGGCACTGAAGCTTTCTTT
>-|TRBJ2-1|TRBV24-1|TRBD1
CATSSSDRAYEQFF
TGTGCCACCAGTTCTTCGGACAGGGCCTATGAGCAGTTCTTC
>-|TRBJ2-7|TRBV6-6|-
CATGDFYEQYF
TGTGCCACCGGGGACTTCTACGAGCAGTACTTC
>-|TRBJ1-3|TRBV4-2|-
CASSPGGPEPGNTIYF
TGTGCCAGCAGCCCCGGGGGACCTGAGCCTGGAAACACCATATATTTT
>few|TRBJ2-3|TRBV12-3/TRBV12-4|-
CASSTQGTDTQYF
TGTGCCAGCAGCACCCAGGGCACAGATACGCAGTATTTT
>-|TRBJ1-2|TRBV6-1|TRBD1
CASSEGTGVPYGYTF
TGTGCCAGCAGTGAAGGGACAGGGGTCCCCTATGGCTACACCTTC
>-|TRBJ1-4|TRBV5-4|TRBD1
CASSSGQGNNEKLFF
TGTGCCAGCAGCTCTGGACAGGGAAATAATGAAAAACTGTTTTTT
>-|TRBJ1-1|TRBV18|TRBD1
CASSQDRGTEAFF
TGTGCCAGCTCACAGGACAGGGGCACTGAAGCTTTCTTT
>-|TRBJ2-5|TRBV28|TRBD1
CATKRTGGMETQYF
TGTGCCACCAAACGGACAGGGGGCATGGAGACCCAGTACTTC
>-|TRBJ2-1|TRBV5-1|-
CASSPMTESAYNEQFF
TGCGCCAGCAGCCCGATGACGGAGAGCGCCTACAATGAGCAGTTCTTC
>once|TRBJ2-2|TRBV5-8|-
CASSRLGGTNTGELFF
TGTGCCAGCAGCCGACTTGGCGGGACGAACACCGGGGAGCTGTTTTTT
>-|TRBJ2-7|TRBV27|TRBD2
CASSFARGGGNYEQYF
TGTGCCAGCAGTTTCGCACGCGGCGGGGGGAACTACGAGCAGTACTTC
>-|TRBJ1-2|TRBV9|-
CASSLRGRGYGYTF
TGTGCCAGCAGCCTTAGGGGGAGAGGCTATGGCTACACCTTC
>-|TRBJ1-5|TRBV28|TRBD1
CASSPGTGIGQPQHF
TGTGCCAGCAGTCCCGGGACAGGGATTGGTCAGCCCCAGCATTTT
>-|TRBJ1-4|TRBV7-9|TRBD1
CASSLGQGSGEKLFF
TGTGCCAGCAGCTTAGGACAGGGATCAGGTGAAAAACTGTTTTTT
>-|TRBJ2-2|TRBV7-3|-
CASSLVPSSPGELFF
TGTGCCAGCAGCTTAGTCCCTAGCTCCCCCGGGGAGCTGTTTTTT
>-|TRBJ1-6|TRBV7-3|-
CASSSGGNSPLHF
TGTGCCAGCAGCTCCGGCGGTAATTCACCCCTCCACTTT
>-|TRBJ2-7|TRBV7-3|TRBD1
CASSLGQLPYEQYF
TGTGCCAGCAGCTTGGGACAGCTCCCCTACGAGCAGTACTTC
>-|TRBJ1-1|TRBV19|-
CASSMGGIGGGTEAFF
TGTGCCAGTAGTATGGGAGGGATTGGAGGGGGCACTGAAGCTTTCTTT
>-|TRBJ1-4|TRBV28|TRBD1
CASAGQGGEKLFF
TGTGCCAGCGCGGGACAGGGGGGTGAAAAACTGTTTTTT
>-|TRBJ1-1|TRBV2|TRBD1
CASIDRGWNTEAFF
TGTGCCAGCATAGACAGGGGATGGAACACTGAAGCTTTCTTT
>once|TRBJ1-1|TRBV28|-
CASSLSLRNTEAFF
TGTGCCAGCAGTTTATCGCTGAGGAACACTGAAGCTTTCTTT
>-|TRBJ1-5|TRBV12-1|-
CASSLGHSWGNQPQHF
TGTGCCAGCAGCCTCGGACACTCGTGGGGCAATCAGCCCCAGCATTTT
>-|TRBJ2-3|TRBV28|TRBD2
CASGRTSGITDTQYF
TGTGCCAGCGGACGGACTAGCGGGATCACAGATACGCAGTATTTT
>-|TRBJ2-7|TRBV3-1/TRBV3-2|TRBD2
CASSQPGSRRESYEQYF
TGTGCCAGCAGCCAACCAGGGAGTCGGCGGGAGTCCTACGAGCAGTACTTC
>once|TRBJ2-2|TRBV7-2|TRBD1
CASRPTGTAATGELFF
TGTGCCAGCAGGCCTACCGGGACAGCGGCCACCGGGGAGCTGTTTTTT
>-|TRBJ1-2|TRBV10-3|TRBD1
CAISAQGANYGYTF
TGTGCCATCAGTGCCCAGGGGGCTAACTATGGCTACACCTTC
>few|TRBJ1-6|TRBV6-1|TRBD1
CASSELRGSSPLHF
TGTGCCAGCAGTGAACTCAGGGGGAGTTCACCCCTCCACTTT
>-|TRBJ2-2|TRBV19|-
CASSTLVTSFTGELFF
TGTGCCAGTAGTACGCTCGTGACTAGTTTCACCGGGGAGCTGTTTTTT
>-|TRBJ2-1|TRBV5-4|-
CASSLGGSSYNEQFF
TGTGCCAGCAGCTTGGGAGGTAGCTCCTACAATGAGCAGTTCTTC
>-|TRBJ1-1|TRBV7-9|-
CASSLGNGLNTEAFF
TGTGCCAGCAGCTTAGGGAATGGGCTGAACACTGAAGCTTTCTTT
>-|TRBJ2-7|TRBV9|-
CASSVGAGSSYEQYF
TGTGCCAGCAGCGTAGGGGCGGGGAGCTCCTACGAGCAGTACTTC
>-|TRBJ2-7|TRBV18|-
CASSQGATYEQYF
TGTGCCAGCTCACAGGGAGCTACCTACGAGCAGTACTTC
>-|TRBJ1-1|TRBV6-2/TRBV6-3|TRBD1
CASSYWAGGTEAFF
TGTGCCAGCAGTTATTGGGCAGGGGGCACTGAAGCTTTCTTT
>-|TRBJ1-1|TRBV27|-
CASSFRVSSTEAFF
TGTGCCAGCAGTTTTCGGGTGAGTTCGACTGAAGCTTTCTTT
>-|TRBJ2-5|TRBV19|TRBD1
CASSILALPGGQETQYF
TGTGCCAGTAGTATACTAGCCCTCCCAGGGGGCCAAGAGACCCAGTACTTC
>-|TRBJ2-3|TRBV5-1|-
CASSLEPGSTDTQYF
TGCGCCAGCAGCTTGGAGCCAGGGAGCACAGATACGCAGTATTTT
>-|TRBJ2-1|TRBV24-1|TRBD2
CATGTSGRGTYNEQFF
TGTGCCACCGGGACTAGCGGGAGAGGGACCTACAATGAGCAGTTCTTC
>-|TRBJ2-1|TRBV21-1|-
CASSKEHNEQFF
TGTGCCAGCAGCAAAGAGCACAATGAGCAGTTCTTC
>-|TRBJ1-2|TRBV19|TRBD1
CASSISMGQNLYGYTF
TGTGCCAGTAGCATATCTATGGGACAGAACCTCTATGGCTACACCTTC
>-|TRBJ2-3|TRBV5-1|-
CASSLPHRGHREREGPDTQYF
TGCGCCAGCAGCCTTCCCCACAGGGGGCATCGTGAGCGGGAGGGCCCAGATACGCAGTATTTT
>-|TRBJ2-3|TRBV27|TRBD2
CASSQITAGGPADTQYF
TGTGCCAGCAGCCAGATAACAGCGGGAGGGCCCGCAGATACGCAGTATTTT
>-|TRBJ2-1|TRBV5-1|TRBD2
CASSLLAGGPGEQFF
TGCGCCAGCAGCTTATTGGCGGGAGGGCCGGGTGAGCAGTTCTTC
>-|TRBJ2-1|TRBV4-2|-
CASRATNEQFF
TGTGCCAGCAGGGCGACGAATGAGCAGTTCTTC
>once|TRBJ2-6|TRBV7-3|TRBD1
CASRTGTGGAGANVLTF
TGTGCCAGCAGAACCGGGACAGGGGGAGCTGGGGCCAACGTCCTGACTTTC
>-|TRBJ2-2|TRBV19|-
CASSIGQGGWTGELFF
TGTGCCAGTAGTATAGGACAGGGAGGTTGGACCGGGGAGCTGTTTTTT
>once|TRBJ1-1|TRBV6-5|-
CASSYSSRGIRTEAFF
TGTGCCAGCAGTTACTCGAGTAGGGGTATTCGCACTGAAGCTTTCTTT
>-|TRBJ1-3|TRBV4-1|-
CASSQWPQGSGGNTIYF
TGCGCCAGCAGCCAATGGCCCCAGGGCAGCGGGGGAAACACCATATATTTT
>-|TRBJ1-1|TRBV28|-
CASSSPGTLNTEAFF
TGTGCCAGCAGTTCTCCCGGGACTTTGAACACTGAAGCTTTCTTT
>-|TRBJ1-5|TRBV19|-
CASSMGAVSNQPQHF
TGTGCCAGTAGTATGGGGGCCGTTAGCAATCAGCCCCAGCATTTT
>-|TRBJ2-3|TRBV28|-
CASSPRVGTGPRDTQYF
TGTGCCAGCAGTCCTCGGGTAGGAACGGGTCCTAGAGATACGCAGTATTTT
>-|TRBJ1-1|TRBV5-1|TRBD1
CASSLQGGGIGTEAFF
TGCGCCAGCAGCTTGCAAGGGGGCGGAATAGGCACTGAAGCTTTCTTT
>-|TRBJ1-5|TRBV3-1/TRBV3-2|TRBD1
CASSQAAGGHQPQHF
TGTGCCAGCAGCCAAGCGGCAGGGGGCCATCAGCCCCAGCATTTT
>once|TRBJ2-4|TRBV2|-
CASIQDGLAKNIQYF
TGTGCCAGCATACAAGACGGGTTAGCCAAAAACATTCAGTACTTC
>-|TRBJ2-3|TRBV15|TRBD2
CATSRRLAREIDTQYF
TGTGCCACCAGCAGACGACTAGCCCGGGAGATAGATACGCAGTATTTT
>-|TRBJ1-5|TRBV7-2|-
CASSLFPGDNQPQHF
TGTGCCAGCAGCTTATTCCCGGGGGACAATCAGCCCCAGCATTTT
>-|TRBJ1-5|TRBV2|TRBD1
CASRWDRESNQPQHF
TGTGCCAGCAGATGGGACAGGGAAAGCAATCAGCCCCAGCATTTT